The text below deals with one TCR beta chain. TCR beta CDR3 sequences were amplified from RNA transcripts. Primed by the HTBI set, a first-round RT-PCR was run on the TCR CDR3. TCRdb passed the multiplex PCR reads through MiXCR, listing each CDR3 protein once. The table shows a few hundred thousand distinct CDR3 sequences, with 15% to 19% occurring only once. Losses at the gene ends were 3 bases for V and 3 bases for J; bases not matched to a gene: 3. Germline V gives CDR1 LNHDA, CDR2 SQIVND (reference sequence). The CDR3 runs to 15 residues. The sample belongs to a study of T cells in Graves' hyperthyroidism and ophthalmopathy.

Sequencing was done on a sample of blood. This chain uses TRBV19 with TRBJ2-2; TRBD2 aligns across 8 bases. This receptor was identified in a young woman with Graves' hyperthyroidism that later progressed to Graves' ophthalmopathy. CDR3 in DNA: TGTGCCAGTAGTATCCGGGGGGGACACACCGGGGAGCTGTTTTTT. Translation gives CASSIRGGHTGELFF.